Following are 8 T cell receptor beta chains from one sample sequenced in a study of T cell repertoires in cytomegalovirus infection. Each CDR3 protein is one row after TCRdb ran MiXCR on the reads. The repertoire holds approximately 150,000 distinct CDR3 sequences, with 17% as singletons. The specimen was CD8+ T cells from PBMCs. The receptors come from a human donor in good health (CMV status not recorded). Some clones in this sample may be carry-over from other donors' samples.

For this clonotype: Mismatch with germline at one junction end may stem from a read error. V usage is TRBV20-1 and J usage is TRBJ1-2, with D hard to call. The CDR3 is made up of 13 amino acids. Germline assignment: CDR1 DFQATT and CDR2 SNEGSKA (reference sequence). The CDR3 is CSVRTRHDYGYTF. The CDR3 DNA is TGCAGTGTTAGAACGAGACACGACTATGGCTACACCTTC.

V usage is TRBV6-2 or TRBV6-3 and J usage is TRBJ2-5; D is uncertain. The CDR3 is 14 residues long. Germline CDR1 and CDR2: MNHEY and SVGEGT. The V gene lost 4 bases and the J gene lost 5 bases, with 14 bases spanning the gap. The CDR3 DNA reads TGTGCCAGCAGTTTATATAGGATCCGGGAGACCCAGTACTTC. This translates into CASSLYRIRETQYF.

The chain has TRBV28 and TRBJ2-7; either TRBD1 or TRBD2 may supply D (5 bases each). V shed 10 bases and J shed 6 bases, with 19 bases lying between them. CDR1 and CDR2 from the germline V gene are MDHEN and SYDVKM. This CDR3 contains 13 residues. The CDR3 is CATRDLLPGEQYF. For the CDR3, the DNA is TGTGCCACAAGGGACCTCCTACCCGGCGAGCAGTACTTC.

The gene calls are TRBV25-1 and TRBJ1-2; D gene uncertain. The germline CDR1 and CDR2 sequences are MGHDK and SYGVNS. CDR3 length: 11 residues. The V gene lost 5 bases and the J gene lost 6 bases, with 7 bases spanning the gap. CDR3 DNA: TGTGCCAGCAGTTATAGTGATGGCTACACCTTC. Its protein is CASSYSDGYTF.

This clonotype was observed a single time. This chain joins TRBV19 and TRBJ2-1; D is unclear. The CDR3 loop spans 13 amino acids. V was cut by 7 bases and J by 7 bases, with 14 bases left in between. Germline-derived CDR1 and CDR2 are LNHDA and SQIVND (reference sequence). The CDR3 sequence is CASKARSRNEQFF. In nucleotides, the CDR3 is TGTGCCAGTAAGGCGAGGAGTCGTAATGAGCAGTTCTTC.

This chain links TRBV19 with TRBJ2-4; D may correspond to TRBD1 or TRBD2 (5 bases each). The CDR3 runs 17 residues. Germline-derived CDR1 and CDR2 are LNHDA and SQIVND (reference sequence). Trimming removed 4 bases from V and 6 bases from J, with 22 bases in between. CDR3 nucleotides: TGTGCCAGTAGTACCCGAGGGGCCGGGATAGATAGAAACATTCAGTACTTC. It codes for CASSTRGAGIDRNIQYF.

This clonotype appeared a few times. This chain's CDR3 is CASSDSTGADTQYF. DNA of the CDR3: TGTGCCAGCAGTGACTCGACAGGGGCAGATACGCAGTATTTT. The chain joins TRBV6-4 to TRBJ2-3; 8 bases align to TRBD1. Germline CDR1 is MRHNA and CDR2 is SNTAGT. The V and J ends lost 0 bases and 4 bases, in that order; junction bases with no gene match: 0. There are 14 residues in the CDR3.

The CDR3 spells CASSDGQGWNQPQHF. CDR3 nucleotides: TGTGCCAGCAGCGACGGACAGGGTTGGAATCAGCCCCAGCATTTT. V is TRBV5-6 and J is TRBJ1-5, with 8 bases that match TRBD1. The germline CDR1 and CDR2 sequences are SGHDT and YYEEEE. The J segment lost 4 bases and the V segment lost 4 bases, leaving 7 bases of the junction unmatched. This CDR3 contains 15 residues.